This T cell receptor beta chain was identified in a study of blood T cells in healthy people across ages. V dropped 6 bases and J dropped 9 bases, with 15 bases sitting between them. The CDR3 loop spans 13 amino acids. CDR1 is SNHLY, CDR2 FYNNEI, per germline. At least 6 million PBMCs were isolated per sample. Primers used in a second PCR of about 7 to 11 cycles were a sample-barcoded 5' primer and a J-beta primer mix. TCRdb redid the calling of the 5' RACE reads with MiXCR, one entry per CDR3 protein. The table shows 920,000 or so distinct CDR3 sequences, with 45% occurring only once. The study's findings and limits: Observed TCR beta diversity per million T cells went down as age went up. This fall followed a roughly linear course with age. Unsorted PBMC input precluded a conclusive naive versus antigen-experienced comparison. Comparison with aged donors showed that long-lived donors had more naive CD4+ cells and higher diversity.

For this clonotype: Its antigen is still unknown.

What was sequenced was blood. This TCR came from a woman in her sixties in good health. This chain connects TRBV2 to TRBJ2-1; no firm D call. The chain's CDR3 is CASSRLYAPEQFF. CDR3 nucleotides: TGTGCCAGCAGCCGCCTCTACGCCCCTGAGCAGTTCTTC.